The 17 T cell receptor beta chains in this list originate from one sample, sequenced in a study of cytomegalovirus exposure and HLA in healthy donors. The PCR used 60 Vbeta and 13 Jbeta primers. The assay was immunoSEQ multiplex PCR, and TCRdb's table has in-frame clones only and misses some. This sample yields approximately 100,000 clones, of which 65% to 85% are seen a single time; 1.5% to 2% belongs to the top ten. Material: PBMCs. The receptors stem from a middle-aged woman in good health and CMV-seronegative.

Turning to this clone: Sequence at one end of the junction differs from germline and may be a read error. V and J are TRBV7-9 and TRBJ1-6; D gene ambiguous. The CDR3 is 10 residues long. In germline, CDR1 is SEHNR, CDR2 FQNEAQ (reference sequence). This CDR3 is CSSSPPLRVF. The DNA of the CDR3 is TGTTCCAGCAGCCCCCCCCTGAGGGTTTTT. The whole variable domain, remainder taken from reference TRBV7-9 and TRBJ1-6, is DTGVSQNPRHKITKRGQNVTFRCDPISEHNRLYWYRQTLGQGPEFLTYFQNEAQLEKSRLLSDRFSAERPKGSFSTLEIQRTEQGDSAMYLCSSSPPLRVFGNGTRLTVT.

J is TRBJ2-1 and V is TRBV5-4; 15 nucleotides agree with TRBD2. The germline V gene has CDR1 SGHNT and CDR2 YYREEE (reference sequence). The CDR3 spans 15 residues. V was pared by 3 bases and J by 9 bases, with 4 bases of the junction left unmatched. The CDR3 protein is CASSSGLAGGLEQFF. As DNA, the CDR3 is TGTGCCAGCAGCTCGGGACTAGCGGGAGGACTTGAGCAGTTCTTC.

Concerning this clone: The junction departs from the called germline gene at one end, perhaps through a read error. The gene calls are TRBV7-9 and TRBJ2-3; 8 bases fit TRBD1. The CDR3 runs 15 residues. The germline CDR1 and CDR2 sequences are SEHNR and FQNEAQ (reference sequence). The CDR3 DNA is TGTTCCAGCAGCTCAGGACAGGGACTCACAGATACGCAGTATTTT. Translation: CSSSSGQGLTDTQYF.

This chain joins TRBV5-1 and TRBJ2-1; 8 bases agree with TRBD2. Trimming at V came to 2 bases and at J to 4 bases, leaving 5 bases not matched to a gene. Germline V gene sequence: CDR1 SGHRS, CDR2 YFSETQ. The CDR3 contains 15 residues. The CDR3 here is CASSLTSGQYNEQFF. CDR3 DNA: TGCGCCAGCAGCTTAACTAGCGGACAATACAATGAGCAGTTCTTC.

This clone appeared a few times. The chain combines TRBV7-2 with TRBJ2-3; 8 nucleotides line up with TRBD1. V shed 7 bases, J shed 5 bases, and the junction held 8 bases outside the gene matches. The CDR3 consists of 14 residues. Germline V gives CDR1 SGHTA, CDR2 FQGNSA. The CDR3 loop is CASTQTGVRDTQYF. The CDR3 DNA follows: TGTGCCAGCACCCAGACAGGGGTACGAGATACGCAGTATTTT.

The chain carries TRBV7-8 and TRBJ1-6, with 7 positions matching TRBD1. The CDR3 loop spans 14 amino acids. CDR1 is SGHVS and CDR2 is FQNEAQ in the germline V gene. V shed 1 base and J 8 bases; nucleotides not matched to a gene: 2. CDR3 protein: CASSLGGGDSPLHF. As DNA, the CDR3 is TGTGCCAGCAGCTTAGGAGGGGGCGATTCACCCCTCCACTTT.

This clone was recorded a few times. The chain has TRBV19 and TRBJ2-1; 8 nucleotides align to TRBD1. Germline V gene data show CDR1 as LNHDA and CDR2 as SQIVND (reference sequence). With 3 bases clipped from V and 5 bases from J, the junction kept 6 bases outside the gene matches. The CDR3 spans 15 residues. Here the CDR3 DNA reads TGTGCCAGTAGTATTCAGGGGGCGCGACACAATGAGCAGTTCTTC. This encodes CASSIQGARHNEQFF.

V is TRBV6-5 and J is TRBJ1-4; D might be TRBD1 (6 bases). This CDR3 contains 15 residues. V shed 0 bases and J shed 6 bases, with 11 bases lying between them. From germline, CDR1 is MNHEY and CDR2 SVGAGI. In nucleotides, the CDR3 is TGTGCCAGCAGTTACTCGGGCAGGGGCCATGAAAAACTGTTTTTT. As protein: CASSYSGRGHEKLFF.

The chain couples TRBV5-1 to TRBJ1-4; D may be TRBD1 (5 bases). The CDR3 has 15 amino acids. Germline CDR1 reads SGHRS; CDR2 reads YFSETQ. With 4 bases removed from V and 3 bases from J, the gap between germline ends came to 13 bases. The CDR3 is CASSPGLRANEKLFF. In DNA form, the CDR3 reads TGCGCCAGCAGCCCGGGACTTCGGGCTAATGAAAAACTGTTTTTT.

This sequence joins TRBV5-1 and TRBJ1-1, with 12 bases fitting TRBD1. The CDR3 runs 17 residues. The V gene end was trimmed by 5 bases and the J gene end by 4 bases; junction bases not matched to a gene: 12. The V gene's germline CDR1 is SGHRS and CDR2 YFSETQ. CDR3 amino acids: CASRLGDRGLAGTEAFF. CDR3 nucleotides: TGCGCCAGCAGACTTGGGGACAGGGGGCTGGCGGGCACTGAAGCTTTCTTT.

The CDR3 nucleotides are TGTGCCAGCACTCCTTTGGCGGGAAAGTACAATGAGCAGTTCTTC. This sequence encodes CASTPLAGKYNEQFF. The chain has TRBV14 and TRBJ2-1; D might be TRBD2 (6 bases). The germline V gene encodes CDR1 SGHDN and CDR2 FVKESK. The ends were cut back, 7 bases at V and 4 bases at J, with 17 bases in the middle. This CDR3 has 15 amino acids.

V is TRBV18 and J is TRBJ1-5, with D perhaps matching TRBD1 (6 bases). Trimming removed 3 bases at V and 5 bases at J, with 14 bases between. The germline CDR1 and CDR2 sequences are KGHSH and LQKENI. The CDR3 sequence is 15 residues long. The CDR3 sequence: CASSPTPDSHQPQHF. CDR3 DNA: TGTGCCAGCTCACCTACCCCGGACAGTCATCAGCCCCAGCATTTT.

This chain uses TRBV7-9 with TRBJ2-5, with D maybe TRBD2 (5 bases). This CDR3 spans 14 amino acids. V was cut by 7 bases and J by 3 bases, with 15 bases left in between. Per the germline V gene, CDR1 is SEHNR and CDR2 is FQNEAQ (reference sequence). The CDR3 sequence is CASTTIMREETQYF. For the CDR3, the DNA is TGTGCCAGCACCACGATTATGCGGGAAGAGACCCAGTACTTC.

The J gene is TRBJ1-5, the V gene TRBV30; TRBD1 might be the D (6 bases). This CDR3 has 13 amino acids. V was shortened by 7 bases and J by 4 bases, with 14 bases between the two germline ends. The germline V gene has CDR1 GTSNPN and CDR2 SVGIG (reference sequence). The CDR3 loop reads CALSGDGNQPQHF. In DNA, the CDR3 is TGTGCCTTATCAGGGGATGGGAATCAGCCCCAGCATTTT.

The chain employs TRBV14 and TRBJ2-5; D is uncertain. The tail of the sequence fits TRBJ2-7 better, so the J call may be wrong. CDR3 length: 15 amino acids. Germline V gives CDR1 SGHDN, CDR2 FVKESK. CDR3 loop: CASSQEWPDSYEQYF. The CDR3 DNA sequence: TGTGCCAGCAGCCAAGAATGGCCGGACTCCTACGAGCAGTACTTC.

The rearrangement joins TRBV7-2 to TRBJ1-4, with 8 positions matching TRBD1. Germline lookup yields CDR1 SGHTA and CDR2 FQGNSA. This CDR3 region has 19 residues. V shed 5 bases and J 3 bases; nucleotides not matched to a gene: 17. This CDR3 reads CASSLPYLGQGGPNEKLFF. The CDR3 DNA follows: TGTGCCAGCAGCCTACCGTACCTTGGACAGGGAGGACCTAATGAAAAACTGTTTTTT.

This clone was detected a few times. V gene TRBV6-5 combines with J gene TRBJ2-5, with 13 bases aligning to TRBD2. V lost 2 bases and J lost 5; bases outside the gene matches: 5. The CDR3 totals 16 residues. Per germline, CDR1 MNHEY and CDR2 SVGAGI. The CDR3 here is CASSYGTSGTGETQYF. In nucleotides, the CDR3 is TGTGCCAGCAGTTACGGGACTAGCGGGACGGGGGAGACCCAGTACTTC.